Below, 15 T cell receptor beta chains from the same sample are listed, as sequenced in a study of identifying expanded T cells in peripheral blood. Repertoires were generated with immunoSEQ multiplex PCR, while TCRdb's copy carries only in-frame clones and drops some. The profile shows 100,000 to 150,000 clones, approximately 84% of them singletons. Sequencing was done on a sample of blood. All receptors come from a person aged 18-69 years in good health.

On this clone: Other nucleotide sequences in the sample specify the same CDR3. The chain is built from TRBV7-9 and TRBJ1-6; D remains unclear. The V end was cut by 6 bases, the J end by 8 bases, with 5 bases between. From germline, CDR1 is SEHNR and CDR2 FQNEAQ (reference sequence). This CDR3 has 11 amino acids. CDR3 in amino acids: CASSRDSPLHF. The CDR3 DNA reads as TGTGCCAGCAGTCGAGATTCACCCCTCCACTTT.

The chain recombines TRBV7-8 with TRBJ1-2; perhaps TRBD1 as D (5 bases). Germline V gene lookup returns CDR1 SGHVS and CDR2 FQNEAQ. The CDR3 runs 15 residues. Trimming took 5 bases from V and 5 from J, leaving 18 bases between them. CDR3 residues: CASSLTGTGEYGYTF. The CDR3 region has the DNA TGTGCCAGCAGCCTTACCGGGACCGGAGAATATGGCTACACCTTC.

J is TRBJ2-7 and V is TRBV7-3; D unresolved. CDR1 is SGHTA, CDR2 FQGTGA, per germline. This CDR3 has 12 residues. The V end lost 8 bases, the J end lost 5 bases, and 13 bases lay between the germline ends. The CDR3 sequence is CASLVGCNEQYF. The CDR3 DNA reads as TGTGCCAGCCTTGTGGGGTGTAACGAGCAGTACTTC.

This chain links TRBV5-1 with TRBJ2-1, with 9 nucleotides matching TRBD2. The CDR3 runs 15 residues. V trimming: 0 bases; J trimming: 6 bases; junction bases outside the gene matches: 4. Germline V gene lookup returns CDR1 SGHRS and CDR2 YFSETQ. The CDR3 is CASSLVRGGVNEQFF. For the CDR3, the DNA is TGCGCCAGCAGCTTGGTGCGGGGGGGCGTCAATGAGCAGTTCTTC. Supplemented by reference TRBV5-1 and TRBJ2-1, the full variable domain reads KAGVTQTPRYLIKTRGQQVTLSCSPISGHRSVSWYQQTPGQGLQFLFEYFSETQRNKGNFPGRFSGRQFSNSRSEMNVSTLELGDSALYLCASSLVRGGVNEQFFGPGTRLTVL.

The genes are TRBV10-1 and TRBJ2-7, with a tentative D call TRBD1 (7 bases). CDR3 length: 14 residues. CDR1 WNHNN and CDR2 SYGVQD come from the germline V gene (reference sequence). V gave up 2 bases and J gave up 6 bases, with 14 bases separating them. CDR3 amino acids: CASSETSGGSEQYF. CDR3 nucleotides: TGCGCCAGCAGTGAGACGTCAGGGGGGAGCGAGCAGTACTTC.

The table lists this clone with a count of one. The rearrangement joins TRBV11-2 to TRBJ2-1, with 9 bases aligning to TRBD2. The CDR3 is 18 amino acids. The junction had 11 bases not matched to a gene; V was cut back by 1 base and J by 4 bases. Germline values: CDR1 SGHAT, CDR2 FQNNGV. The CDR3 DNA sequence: TGTGCCAGCAGCTTAGCTTCTGCAGCGGGGGGTCTATACAATGAGCAGTTCTTC. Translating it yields CASSLASAAGGLYNEQFF.

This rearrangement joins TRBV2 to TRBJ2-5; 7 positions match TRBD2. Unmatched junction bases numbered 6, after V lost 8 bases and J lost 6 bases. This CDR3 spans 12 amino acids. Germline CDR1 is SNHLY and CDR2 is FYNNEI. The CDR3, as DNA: TGTGCCAGCCGCGGGAGTGAGAAGACCCAGTACTTC. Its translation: CASRGSEKTQYF. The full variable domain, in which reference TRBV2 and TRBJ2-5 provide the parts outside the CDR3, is EPEVTQTPSHQVTQMGQEVILRCVPISNHLYFYWYRQILGQKVEFLVSFYNNEISEKSEIFDDQFSVERPDGSNFTLKIRSTKLEDSAMYFCASRGSEKTQYFGPGTRLLVL.

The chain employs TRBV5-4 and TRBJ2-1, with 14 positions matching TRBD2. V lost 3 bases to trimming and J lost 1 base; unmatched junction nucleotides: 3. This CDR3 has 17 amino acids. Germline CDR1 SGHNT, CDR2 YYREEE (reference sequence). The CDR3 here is CASSYRLAGGSYNEQFF. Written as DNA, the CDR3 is TGTGCCAGCAGCTACCGACTAGCGGGGGGGTCCTACAATGAGCAGTTCTTC.

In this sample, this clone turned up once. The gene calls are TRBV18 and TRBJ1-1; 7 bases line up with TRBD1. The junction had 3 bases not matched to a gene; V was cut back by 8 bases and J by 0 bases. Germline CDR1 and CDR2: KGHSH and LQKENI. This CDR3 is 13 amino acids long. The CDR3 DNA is TGTGCCAGCGGGGGACAGCTGAACACTGAAGCTTTCTTT. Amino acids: CASGGQLNTEAFF.

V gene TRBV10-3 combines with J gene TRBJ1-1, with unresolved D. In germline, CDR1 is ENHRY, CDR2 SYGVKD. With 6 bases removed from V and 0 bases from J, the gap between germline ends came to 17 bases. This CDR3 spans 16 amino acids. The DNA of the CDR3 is TGTGCCATCAGGATACCTTGTGGAAGAATGAACACTGAAGCTTTCTTT. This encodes CAIRIPCGRMNTEAFF.

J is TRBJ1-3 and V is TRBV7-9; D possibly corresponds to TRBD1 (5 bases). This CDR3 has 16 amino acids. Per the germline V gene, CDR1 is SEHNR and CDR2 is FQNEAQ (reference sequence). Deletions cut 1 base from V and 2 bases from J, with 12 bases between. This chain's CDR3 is CASSLGQPNAGNTIYF. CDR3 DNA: TGTGCCAGCAGCTTAGGACAGCCAAACGCTGGAAACACCATATATTTT.

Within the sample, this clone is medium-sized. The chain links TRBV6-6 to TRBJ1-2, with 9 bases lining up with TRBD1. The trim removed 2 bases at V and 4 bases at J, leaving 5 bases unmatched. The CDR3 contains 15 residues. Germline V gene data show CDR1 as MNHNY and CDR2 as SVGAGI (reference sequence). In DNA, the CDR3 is TGTGCCAGCAGTTACGACGGGACAGGGAGCTATGGCTACACCTTC. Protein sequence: CASSYDGTGSYGYTF.

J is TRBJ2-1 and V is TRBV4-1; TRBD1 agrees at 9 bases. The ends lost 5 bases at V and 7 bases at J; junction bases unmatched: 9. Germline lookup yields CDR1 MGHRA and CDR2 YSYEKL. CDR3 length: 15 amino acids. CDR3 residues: CASSDTRTGANEQFF. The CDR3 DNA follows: TGCGCCAGCAGCGATACCCGGACAGGGGCAAATGAGCAGTTCTTC.

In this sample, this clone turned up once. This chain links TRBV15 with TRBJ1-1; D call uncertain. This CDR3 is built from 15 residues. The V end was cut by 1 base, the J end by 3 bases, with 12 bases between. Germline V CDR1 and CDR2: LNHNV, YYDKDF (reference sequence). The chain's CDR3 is CATSRADLRHTEAFF. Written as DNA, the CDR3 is TGTGCCACCAGCAGAGCCGACCTGCGGCACACTGAAGCTTTCTTT. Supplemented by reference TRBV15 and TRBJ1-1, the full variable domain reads DAMVIQNPRYQVTQFGKPVTLSCSQTLNHNVMYWYQQKSSQAPKLLFHYYDKDFNNEADTPDNFQSRRPNTSFCFLDIRSPGLGDTAMYLCATSRADLRHTEAFFGQGTRLTVV.

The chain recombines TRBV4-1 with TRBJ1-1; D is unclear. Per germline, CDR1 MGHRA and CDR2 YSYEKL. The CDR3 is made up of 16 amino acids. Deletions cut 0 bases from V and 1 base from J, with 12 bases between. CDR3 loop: CASSQDPRLKNTEAFF. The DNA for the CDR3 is TGCGCCAGCAGCCAAGACCCCAGACTTAAGAACACTGAAGCTTTCTTT.